This TCR beta chain is drawn from a study of blood T cell repertoires in COVID-19. Overall study context: The cDNA or gDNA used as material had been derived from T cells, B-cell-depleted T cells, or PBMCs.

Germline values: CDR1 MDHEN, CDR2 SYDVKM. The CDR3 extends over 14 amino acids. The V and J ends lost 10 bases and 4 bases, in that order; junction bases with no gene match: 7. Resolution of symptoms, clearance, or two negative PCRs was present in recovered Cohort 3 donors. Only in-frame clones appear in the TCRdb table, and some are missing; sequencing was by immunoSEQ multiplex PCR. The profile shows some 200,000 clones, 89% of them singletons. The clonotype was recovered from a woman younger than 35 who had recovered from COVID-19. The sequencing sample was made of PBMCs or T cells enriched from blood (not recorded which). The chain carries TRBV28 and TRBJ2-1; 10 bases agree with TRBD2. CDR3 in DNA: TGTGCCACTAACCAGCGGGGGGGATACAATGAGCAGTTCTTC. Translated, it gives CATNQRGGYNEQFF.